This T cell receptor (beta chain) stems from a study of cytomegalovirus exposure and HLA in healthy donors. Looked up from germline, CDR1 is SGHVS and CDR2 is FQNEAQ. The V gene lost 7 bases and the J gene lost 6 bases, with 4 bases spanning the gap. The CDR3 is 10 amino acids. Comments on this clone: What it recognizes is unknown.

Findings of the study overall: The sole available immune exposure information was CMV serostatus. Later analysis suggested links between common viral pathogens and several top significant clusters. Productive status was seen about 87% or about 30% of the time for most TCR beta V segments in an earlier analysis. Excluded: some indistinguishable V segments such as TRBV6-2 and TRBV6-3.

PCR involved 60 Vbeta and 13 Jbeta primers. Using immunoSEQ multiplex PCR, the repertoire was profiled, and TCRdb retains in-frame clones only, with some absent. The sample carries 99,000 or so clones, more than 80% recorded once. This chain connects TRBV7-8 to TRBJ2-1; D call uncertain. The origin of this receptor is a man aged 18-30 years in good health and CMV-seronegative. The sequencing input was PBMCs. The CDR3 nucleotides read TGTGCCAGCACCCTCAATGAGCAGTTCTTC. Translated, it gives CASTLNEQFF.